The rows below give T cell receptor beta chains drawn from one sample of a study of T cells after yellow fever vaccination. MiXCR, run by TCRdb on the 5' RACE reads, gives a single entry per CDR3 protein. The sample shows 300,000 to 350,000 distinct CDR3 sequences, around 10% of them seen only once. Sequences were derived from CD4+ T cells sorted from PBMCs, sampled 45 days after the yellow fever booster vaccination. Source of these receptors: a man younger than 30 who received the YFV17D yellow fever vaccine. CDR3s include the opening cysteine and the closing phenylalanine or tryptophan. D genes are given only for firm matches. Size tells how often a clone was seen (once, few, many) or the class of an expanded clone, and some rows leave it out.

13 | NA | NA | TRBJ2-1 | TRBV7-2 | CASSSVLGVEQFF | TGTGCCAGCAGCAGCGTGTTAGGGGTTGAGCAGTTCTTC
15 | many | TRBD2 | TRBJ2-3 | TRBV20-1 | CSADYGGAAADTQYF | TGCAGTGCCGACTACGGGGGGGCCGCAGCAGATACGCAGTATTTT
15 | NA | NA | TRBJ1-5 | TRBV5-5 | CASSFEGLSNQPQHF | TGTGCCAGCAGCTTCGAGGGGCTGAGCAATCAGCCCCAGCATTTT
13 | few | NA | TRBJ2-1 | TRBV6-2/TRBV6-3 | CASESGWANEQFF | TGTGCCAGCGAATCTGGCTGGGCAAATGAGCAGTTCTTC
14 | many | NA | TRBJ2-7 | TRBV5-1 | CASRVQGLAYEQYF | TGCGCCAGCAGGGTACAGGGATTGGCCTACGAGCAGTACTTC
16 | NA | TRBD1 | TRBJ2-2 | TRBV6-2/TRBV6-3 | CASSYVQGANTGELFF | TGTGCCAGCAGTTACGTACAGGGGGCAAACACCGGGGAGCTGTTTTTT
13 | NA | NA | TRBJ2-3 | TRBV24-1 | CATSDLLTDTQYF | TGTGCCACCAGTGACCTTCTAACAGATACGCAGTATTTT
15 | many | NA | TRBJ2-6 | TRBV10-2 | CASSENTGGANVLTF | TGCGCCAGCAGTGAAAACACCGGTGGGGCCAACGTCCTGACTTTC
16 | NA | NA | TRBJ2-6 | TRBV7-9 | CASSLSGNSGANVLTF | TGTGCCAGCAGCTTATCAGGGAACTCTGGGGCCAACGTCCTGACTTTC
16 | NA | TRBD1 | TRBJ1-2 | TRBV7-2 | CASRGNRGRLDYGYTF | TGTGCCAGCAGAGGGAACAGGGGGAGATTGGACTATGGCTACACCTTC
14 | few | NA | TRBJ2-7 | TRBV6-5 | CASSYSGGRYEQYF | TGTGCCAGCAGTTACTCGGGGGGCAGGTACGAGCAGTACTTC
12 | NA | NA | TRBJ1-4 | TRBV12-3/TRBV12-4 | CASRQAGEKLFF | TGTGCCAGCAGACAAGCAGGTGAAAAACTGTTTTTT
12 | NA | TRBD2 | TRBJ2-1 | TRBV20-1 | CSARGLAGGRFF | TGCAGTGCTAGGGGACTAGCGGGGGGGCGATTCTTC
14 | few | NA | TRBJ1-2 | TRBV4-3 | CASSQDPGTYGYTF | TGCGCCAGCAGCCAAGATCCGGGGACCTATGGCTACACCTTC
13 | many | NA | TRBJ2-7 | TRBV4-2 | CASSSGQSYEQYF | TGTGCCAGCAGCTCTGGACAGTCCTACGAGCAGTACTTC
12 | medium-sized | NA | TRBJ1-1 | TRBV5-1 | CASSLEGPQAFF | TGCGCCAGCAGCTTGGAAGGACCCCAAGCTTTCTTT
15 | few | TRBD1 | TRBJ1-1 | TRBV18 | CASSFSTGLNTEAFF | TGTGCCAGCTCATTCTCGACAGGGCTGAACACTGAAGCTTTCTTT
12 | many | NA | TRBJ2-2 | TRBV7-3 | CASNDKAGELFF | TGTGCCAGCAACGATAAAGCGGGGGAGCTGTTTTTT
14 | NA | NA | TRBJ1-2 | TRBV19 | CASSIDRGNYGYTF | TGTGCCAGTAGTATCGACAGAGGAAACTATGGCTACACCTTC
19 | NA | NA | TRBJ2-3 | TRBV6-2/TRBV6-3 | CASSYPKGRGARYTDTQYF | TGTGCCAGCAGTTACCCGAAGGGCCGGGGAGCGCGATACACAGATACGCAGTATTTT
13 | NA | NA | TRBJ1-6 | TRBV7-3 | CASSRETNSPLHF | TGTGCCAGCAGCCGGGAGACTAATTCACCCCTCCACTTT
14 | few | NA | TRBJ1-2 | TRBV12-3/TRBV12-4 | CASRQGEANYGYTF | TGTGCCAGCAGACAGGGAGAAGCTAACTATGGCTACACCTTC
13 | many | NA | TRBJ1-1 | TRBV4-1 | CASGDFRSAEAFF | TGCGCCAGCGGGGACTTTCGAAGCGCTGAAGCTTTCTTT
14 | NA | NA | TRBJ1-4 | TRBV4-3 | CASSPRRVDEKLFF | TGCGCCAGCAGCCCCCGCAGGGTGGATGAAAAACTGTTTTTT
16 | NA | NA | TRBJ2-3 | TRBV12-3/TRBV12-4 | CASSFDRAGATDTQYF | TGTGCCAGCAGTTTTGATCGGGCAGGGGCAACAGATACGCAGTATTTT
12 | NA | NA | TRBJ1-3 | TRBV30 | CAWSRGGNTIYF | TGTGCCTGGTCCAGGGGAGGAAACACCATATATTTT
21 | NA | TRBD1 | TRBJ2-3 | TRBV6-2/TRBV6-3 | CASRRQLDRGYSPTRPDTQYF | TGTGCCAGCAGAAGGCAACTGGACAGGGGGTATTCCCCCACTCGCCCAGATACGCAGTATTTT
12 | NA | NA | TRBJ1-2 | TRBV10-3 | CAISGRADGYTF | TGTGCCATCTCGGGCAGGGCCGATGGCTACACCTTC
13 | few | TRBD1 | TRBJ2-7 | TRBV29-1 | CSVDPGQGYLQYF | TGCAGCGTGGATCCGGGACAGGGATATTTGCAGTACTTC
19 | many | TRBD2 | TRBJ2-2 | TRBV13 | CASSPGLAGGPRMAGELFF | TGTGCCAGCAGCCCCGGACTAGCGGGGGGGCCCCGGATGGCCGGGGAGCTGTTTTTT
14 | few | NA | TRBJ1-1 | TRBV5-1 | CASSPQVSNTEAFF | TGCGCCAGCAGCCCACAGGTTTCGAACACTGAAGCTTTCTTT
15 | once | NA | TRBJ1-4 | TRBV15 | CATSRETARGEKLFF | TGTGCCACCAGCAGAGAAACAGCGAGGGGTGAAAAACTGTTTTTT
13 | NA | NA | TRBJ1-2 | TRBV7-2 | CASSLARRYGYTF | TGTGCCAGCAGCTTAGCGCGCCGGTATGGCTACACCTTC
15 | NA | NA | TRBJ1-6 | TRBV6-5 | CASSYSAAYNSPLHF | TGTGCCAGCAGTTACTCGGCGGCCTATAATTCACCCCTCCACTTT
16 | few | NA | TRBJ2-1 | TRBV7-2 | CASSLGQAFSYNEQFF | TGTGCCAGCAGCTTAGGACAGGCCTTCTCCTACAATGAGCAGTTCTTC
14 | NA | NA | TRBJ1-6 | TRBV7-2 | CASSPTRGDSPLHF | TGTGCCAGCAGCCCCACCCGGGGGGACTCACCCCTCCACTTT
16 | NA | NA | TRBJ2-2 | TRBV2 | CASSEIPPYSTGELFF | TGTGCCAGCAGTGAAATCCCCCCGTATAGCACCGGGGAGCTGTTTTTT
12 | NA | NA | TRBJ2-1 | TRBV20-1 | CSAPTSNNEQFF | TGCAGTGCGCCGACTAGTAACAATGAGCAGTTCTTC
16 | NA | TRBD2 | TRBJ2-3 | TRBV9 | CASSVSASGYTDTQYF | TGTGCCAGCAGCGTAAGTGCTAGCGGCTACACAGATACGCAGTATTTT
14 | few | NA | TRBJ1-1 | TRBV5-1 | CASSSPGQGREAFF | TGCGCCAGCAGCTCACCCGGTCAGGGACGCGAAGCTTTCTTT
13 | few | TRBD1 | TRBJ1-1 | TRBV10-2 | CASSVQGAGEAFF | TGCGCCAGCAGTGTACAGGGGGCTGGAGAAGCTTTCTTT
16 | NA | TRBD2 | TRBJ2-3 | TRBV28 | CASSPHSGRGPDTQYF | TGTGCCAGCAGTCCCCACAGCGGGAGAGGCCCAGATACGCAGTATTTT
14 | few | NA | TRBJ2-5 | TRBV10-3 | CAISLTGTQETQYF | TGTGCCATCAGCTTGACAGGAACCCAAGAGACCCAGTACTTC